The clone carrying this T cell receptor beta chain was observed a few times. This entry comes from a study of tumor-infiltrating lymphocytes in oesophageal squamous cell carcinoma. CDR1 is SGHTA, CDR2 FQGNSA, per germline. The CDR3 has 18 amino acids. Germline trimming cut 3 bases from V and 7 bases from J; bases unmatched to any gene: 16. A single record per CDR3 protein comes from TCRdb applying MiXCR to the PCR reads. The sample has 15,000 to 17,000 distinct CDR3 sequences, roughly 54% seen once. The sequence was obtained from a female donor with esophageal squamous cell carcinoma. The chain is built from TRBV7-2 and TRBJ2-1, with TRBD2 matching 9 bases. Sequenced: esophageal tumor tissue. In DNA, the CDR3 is TGTGCCAGCAGCTTGGCCTTCGCGGGACTAGCATTTGGTAATGAGCAGTTCTTC. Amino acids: CASSLAFAGLAFGNEQFF.